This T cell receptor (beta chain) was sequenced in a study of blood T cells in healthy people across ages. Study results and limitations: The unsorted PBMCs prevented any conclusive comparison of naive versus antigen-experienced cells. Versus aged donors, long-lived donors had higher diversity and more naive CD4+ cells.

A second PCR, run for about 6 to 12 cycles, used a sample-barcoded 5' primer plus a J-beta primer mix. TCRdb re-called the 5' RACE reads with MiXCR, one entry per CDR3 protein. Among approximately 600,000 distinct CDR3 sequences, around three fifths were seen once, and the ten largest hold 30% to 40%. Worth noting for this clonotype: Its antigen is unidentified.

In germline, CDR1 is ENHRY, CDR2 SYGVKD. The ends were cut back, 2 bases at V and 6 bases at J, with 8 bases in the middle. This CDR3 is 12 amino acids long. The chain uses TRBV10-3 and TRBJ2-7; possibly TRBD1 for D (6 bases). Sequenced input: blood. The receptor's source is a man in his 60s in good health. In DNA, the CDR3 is TGTGCCATCAGTGAGACAGGGTCCGAGCAGTACTTC. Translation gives CAISETGSEQYF.